A single sample is the source of the 19 T cell receptor beta chains below, sequenced in a study of response to subunit inactivated influenza vaccine. TCRdb reanalysed the RT-PCR reads using MiXCR and keeps one entry per CDR3 protein. The sample has around 480,000 distinct CDR3 sequences, approximately 11% seen once; the top ten hold about an eighth. This specimen was PBMCs from blood, taken 45 days after vaccination. These receptors all stem from a man aged 50-60 years who received an inactivated influenza vaccine.

This clonotype was recorded a few times. V usage is TRBV7-9 and J usage is TRBJ2-1; the D is unclear. Trimming left V 2 bases short and J 6 bases short, with 14 bases between. CDR1 SEHNR and CDR2 FQNEAQ come from the germline V gene (reference sequence). The CDR3 totals 15 residues. DNA of the CDR3: TGTGCCAGCAGCTTATCAACTGGGTTTACCAATGAGCAGTTCTTC. Its translation is CASSLSTGFTNEQFF.

This clonotype has more than one count but fewer than ten. This chain links TRBV7-2 with TRBJ2-3, with 7 bases matching TRBD2. V shed 6 bases and J 1 base; nucleotides not matched to a gene: 7. CDR1 and CDR2 from the germline V gene are SGHTA and FQGNSA. The length of the CDR3 is 15 residues. CDR3 sequence: CASSSGGSGTDTQYF. The CDR3 DNA reads as TGTGCCAGCAGTTCGGGCGGGAGTGGCACAGATACGCAGTATTTT.

The rearrangement links TRBV12-3 or TRBV12-4 to TRBJ2-3, with a weak D call TRBD1 (6 bases). The CDR3 is made up of 16 amino acids. Trimming removed 1 base at V and 2 bases at J, with 13 bases between. This CDR3 is CASSLESRDTTDTQYF. The CDR3 region has the DNA TGTGCCAGCAGTTTAGAGTCTCGGGACACCACAGATACGCAGTATTTT.

The chain has TRBV5-1 and TRBJ1-4; the D is unclear. The CDR3 runs 14 residues. Germline assignment: CDR1 SGHRS and CDR2 YFSETQ. V was trimmed by 0 bases and J by 3 bases, leaving 6 bases between them. The CDR3 region has the DNA TGCGCCAGCAGCTTGGCCTCAGCTAATGAAAAACTGTTTTTT. This sequence encodes CASSLASANEKLFF.

Points on this clonotype: This may be a read error: a much more frequent sequence differs by one nucleotide. The chain is built from TRBV2 and TRBJ1-5; 7 nucleotides line up with TRBD1. The CDR3 runs to 13 residues. Per the germline V gene, CDR1 is SNHLY and CDR2 is FYNNEI. J lost 0 bases, V lost 8 bases, and 1 base had no gene match. Here the CDR3 reads CASQGDSNQPQHF. The CDR3 DNA is TGTGCCAGCCAGGGGGATAGCAATCAGCCCCAGCATTTT.

This clonotype has ten or more counts. The gene calls are TRBV12-3 or TRBV12-4 and TRBJ1-1; the match to TRBD1 covers 9 bases. The CDR3 is 14 residues long. V shed 2 bases, J shed 6 bases, and the junction held 4 bases outside the gene matches. The CDR3 nucleotides are TGTGCCAGCAGTTTAAGGGACAGGGTATCTGAAGCTTTCTTT. Protein: CASSLRDRVSEAFF.

This clonotype was seen repeatedly, ten times or more. V and J are TRBV5-1 and TRBJ2-7, with D unclear. CDR3 size: 13 residues. Trimming removed 0 bases from V and 0 bases from J, with 4 bases in between. Per the germline V gene, CDR1 is SGHRS and CDR2 is YFSETQ. The CDR3 is CASSLAISYEQYF. The DNA for the CDR3 is TGCGCCAGCAGCTTGGCTATCTCCTACGAGCAGTACTTC.

The chain couples TRBV5-8 to TRBJ2-5; D possibly corresponds to TRBD1 (6 bases). The V gene lost 3 bases and the J gene lost 5 bases, with 23 bases spanning the gap. Germline lookup yields CDR1 SGHTS and CDR2 YDEGEE. The length of the CDR3 is 17 residues. In DNA, the CDR3 is TGTGCCAGCAGCTCCGCCCGTGGACAGCCTTTGGGGGAGACCCAGTACTTC. This gives the protein CASSSARGQPLGETQYF.

The chain carries TRBV5-1 and TRBJ2-1; TRBD2 agrees at 14 bases. Trimming at V came to 3 bases and at J to 7 bases, leaving 9 bases not matched to a gene. Germline V gives CDR1 SGHRS, CDR2 YFSETQ. The CDR3 totals 17 residues. CDR3 DNA: TGCGCCAGCAGCTCGGGACTAGCGGGAGTAAGCGGTAATGAGCAGTTCTTC. Translating gives CASSSGLAGVSGNEQFF.

This clonotype was counted at least ten times. The rearrangement links TRBV12-3 or TRBV12-4 to TRBJ2-6; D unclear. The CDR3 sequence is 16 residues long. The germline V and J ends were trimmed by 0 bases and 0 bases, with 6 bases remaining between them. CDR3 sequence reads: CASSLARTSGANVLTF. The CDR3, as DNA: TGTGCCAGCAGTTTAGCAAGGACCTCTGGGGCCAACGTCCTGACTTTC.

This clonotype was picked up a small number of times. The CDR3 here is CASRPGLADLHEQYF. CDR3 coding DNA: TGTGCCAGCAGACCCGGGCTAGCGGATCTCCACGAGCAGTACTTC. The chain links TRBV28 to TRBJ2-7; TRBD2 agrees at 7 bases. Germline-derived CDR1 and CDR2 are MDHEN and SYDVKM. Losses at the gene ends were 6 bases for V and 5 bases for J; bases not matched to a gene: 13. The CDR3 loop spans 15 amino acids.

This chain uses TRBV12-3 or TRBV12-4 with TRBJ1-3, with a weak D call TRBD1 (6 bases). V was trimmed by 3 bases and J by 4 bases, leaving 10 bases between them. The CDR3 spans 14 residues. The CDR3 reads CASSFPGAGNTIYF. The CDR3 DNA sequence: TGTGCCAGCAGTTTCCCGGGGGCGGGAAACACCATATATTTT.

This chain uses TRBV12-3 or TRBV12-4 with TRBJ2-3, with no clear D. V lost 7 bases and J lost 4, with 15 bases in between. This CDR3 has 14 amino acids. The CDR3 nucleotides are TGTGCCAGCAAAATAAGACTCAACCCAGATACGCAGTATTTT. Protein product: CASKIRLNPDTQYF.

This clonotype was observed a handful of times. CDR3 protein: CASRDRDTAYGYTF. DNA for the CDR3: TGTGCCAGCAGAGACCGGGACACTGCCTATGGCTACACCTTC. This chain joins TRBV6-1 and TRBJ1-2; TRBD1 is a possible D gene (6 bases). The CDR3 spans 14 residues. With 6 bases removed from V and 4 bases from J, the gap between germline ends came to 15 bases. Germline CDR1 and CDR2: MNHNS and SASEGT.

This rearrangement joins TRBV4-2 to TRBJ2-1; 12 bases line up with TRBD2. Germline V gene sequence: CDR1 LGHNA, CDR2 YNFKEQ. CDR3 length: 17 residues. After removal of 1 base from V and 8 bases from J, the junction contained 9 bases not matched to a gene. For the CDR3, the DNA is TGTGCCAGCAGCCAAGGAAAAGCTAGCGGGAGGGGGGATGAGCAGTTCTTC. Translated, it gives CASSQGKASGRGDEQFF.

This clonotype was seen more than once but under ten times. V gene TRBV5-4 combines with J gene TRBJ2-1, with 8 bases matching TRBD2. Germline V gives CDR1 SGHNT, CDR2 YYREEE (reference sequence). The V segment lost 4 bases and the J segment 9 bases; nucleotides outside the gene matches: 18. The CDR3 length is 17 residues. DNA for the CDR3: TGTGCCAGCAGCCGGGGGGGCATACGACCCCAAAAGAGTGAGCAGTTCTTC. It specifies CASSRGGIRPQKSEQFF. The full variable domain, in which reference TRBV5-4 and TRBJ2-1 provide the parts outside the CDR3, is ETGVTQSPTHLIKTRGQQVTLRCSSQSGHNTVSWYQQALGQGPQFIFQYYREEENGRGNFPPRFSGLQFPNYSSELNVNALELDDSALYLCASSRGGIRPQKSEQFFGPGTRLTVL.

This clonotype was counted a few times. V is TRBV3-1 and J is TRBJ2-7; no definite D call. Germline V gives CDR1 LGHDT, CDR2 YNNKEL (reference sequence). The CDR3 runs to 12 residues. The V and J ends lost 3 bases and 4 bases respectively, with 7 bases between them. The CDR3 protein is CASSHGSYEQYF. CDR3 in DNA: TGTGCCAGCAGCCACGGCAGTTACGAGCAGTACTTC.

This clonotype was observed a few times. J is TRBJ1-6 and V is TRBV12-3 or TRBV12-4; D not certain. Trimming took 2 bases from V and 7 from J, leaving 12 bases between them. The CDR3 covers 15 residues. The CDR3 coding sequence is TGTGCCAGCAGTTTATATCCCCGGGCCAATTCACCCCTCCACTTT. It translates to CASSLYPRANSPLHF.

This clonotype was detected only a few times. V usage is TRBV10-3 and J usage is TRBJ2-7; tentatively, D is TRBD1 (6 bases). V was clipped by 7 bases and J by 2 bases, with 12 bases between them. CDR3 length equals 13 residues. Germline values: CDR1 ENHRY, CDR2 SYGVKD. DNA for the CDR3: TGTGCCATCATGTTGGCAGGGGCCTACGAGCAGTACTTC. It is translated as CAIMLAGAYEQYF.